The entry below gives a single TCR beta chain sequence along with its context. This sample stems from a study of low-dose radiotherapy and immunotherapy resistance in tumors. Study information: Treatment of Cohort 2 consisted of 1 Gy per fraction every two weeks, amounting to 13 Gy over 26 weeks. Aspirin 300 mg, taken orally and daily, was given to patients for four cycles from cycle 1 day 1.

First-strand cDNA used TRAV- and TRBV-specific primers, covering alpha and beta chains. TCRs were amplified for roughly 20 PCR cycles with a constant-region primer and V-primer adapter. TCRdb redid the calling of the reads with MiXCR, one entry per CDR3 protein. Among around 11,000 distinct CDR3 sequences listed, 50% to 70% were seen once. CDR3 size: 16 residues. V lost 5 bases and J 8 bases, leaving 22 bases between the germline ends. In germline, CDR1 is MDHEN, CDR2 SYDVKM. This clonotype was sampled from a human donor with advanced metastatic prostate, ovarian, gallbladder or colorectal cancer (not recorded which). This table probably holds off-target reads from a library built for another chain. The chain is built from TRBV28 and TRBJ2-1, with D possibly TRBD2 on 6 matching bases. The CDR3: CASSPFSAAGWDEQFF. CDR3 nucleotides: TGTGCCAGCAGTCCTTTTAGCGCAGCGGGCTGGGATGAGCAGTTCTTC.